One and the same sample provided the 21 T cell receptor beta chains below, sequenced in a study of T cells in women clearing cervical HPV infection. Assay: immunoSEQ multiplex PCR; the TCRdb copy retains only in-frame clones and omits some. In total, the table holds around 39,000 clones. Sequences were obtained from blood buffy coat. Every receptor here comes from a woman aged 18 to 75 with a cervical HPV16 infection that either progressed to CIN3+ or cleared (not recorded which).

On this clone itself: The CDR3 end is not reached by the read, which stops 3 residues before it; the germline J gene fills it in. The chain carries TRBV7-9 and TRBJ1-2; 7 bases fit TRBD1. Germline V gives CDR1 SEHNR, CDR2 FQNEAQ (reference sequence). The junction had 3 bases not matched to a gene; V was cut back by 2 bases and J by 0 bases. The CDR3 covers 15 residues. The covered CDR3 bases are TGTGCCAGCAGCTTACTCGACAGGGCTAACTATGGC. The encoded protein is CASSLLDRANYG. The full CDR3 reads CASSLLDRANYGYTF.

To note about this clone: The read ends 3 residues before the CDR3 terminus; that terminus is restored from the germline J gene. V gene TRBV20-1 combines with J gene TRBJ2-1, with 13 bases aligning to TRBD2. Germline CDR1 and CDR2: DFQATT and SNEGSKA (reference sequence). The CDR3 sequence is 14 residues long. The J segment lost 9 bases and the V segment lost 3 bases, leaving 5 bases of the junction unmatched. CDR3 amino acids: CSARGTSGMGEQFF. Incomplete CDR3 DNA: TGCAGTGCTAGGGGGACTAGCGGGATGGGTGAG.

In regard to this clone: The read ends 3 residues early relative to the CDR3; the germline J gene fills the gap. V is TRBV2 and J is TRBJ2-7, with a tentative D call TRBD1 (5 bases). In germline, CDR1 is SNHLY, CDR2 FYNNEI. The CDR3 totals 15 residues. V gave up 2 bases and J gave up 6 bases, with 17 bases separating them. The CDR3 here is CASSEYDSLEFEQYF. Partial CDR3 DNA: TGTGCCAGCAGTGAATACGACAGTCTCGAGTTCGAG.

The CDR3 loop is CASSRVLRGGQGDTQYF. The sequenced part of the CDR3 DNA is TGCGCCAGCAGCCGAGTTCTAAGGGGGGGGCAGGGAGATACG. V is TRBV4-1 and J is TRBJ2-3, with D possibly TRBD2 on 7 matching bases. The read finishes 3 residues shy of the CDR3 end, and the germline J gene is used to complete it. Looked up from germline, CDR1 is MGHRA and CDR2 is YSYEKL. V was pared by 4 bases and J by 5 bases, with 22 bases between. The CDR3 runs 17 residues.

Worth noting for this clone: The sequence runs out 3 residues before the end of the CDR3; the remainder is reconstructed from the germline J gene. V is TRBV9 and J is TRBJ1-4; maybe TRBD1 (5 bases). V lost 4 bases and J lost 5, with 18 bases in between. Germline V gene sequence: CDR1 SGDLS, CDR2 YYNGEE. The CDR3 spans 16 residues. The DNA read from the CDR3 is TGTGCCAGCAGCCCGAGACCAGGGATCGGGAATGAAAAA. As protein: CASSPRPGIGNEK. The complete CDR3 reads CASSPRPGIGNEKLFF. The variable domain in full, completed from reference TRBV9 and TRBJ1-4, reads DSGVTQTPKHLITATGQRVTLRCSPRSGDLSVYWYQQSLDQGLQFLIQYYNGEERAKGNILERFSAQQFPDLHSELNLSSLELGDSALYFCASSPRPGIGNEKLFFGSGTQLSVL.

A note on this clone: The read terminates 3 residues before the CDR3 end, so the remaining end is supplied by the germline J gene. The J gene is TRBJ2-1, the V gene TRBV18; the D gene is possibly TRBD1 (5 bases). Per germline, CDR1 KGHSH and CDR2 LQKENI. The CDR3 covers 16 residues. V dropped 3 bases and J dropped 7 bases, with 19 bases sitting between them. The covered CDR3 bases are TGTGCCAGCTCACCGCAAAATCTAAATGGGGCAAATGAG. Its protein product is CASSPQNLNGANE. The complete CDR3 protein is CASSPQNLNGANEQFF. Using reference TRBV18 and TRBJ2-1 for the parts outside the CDR3, the full variable domain is NAGVMQNPRHLVRRRGQEARLRCSPMKGHSHVYWYRQLPEEGLKFMVYLQKENIIDESGMPKERFSAEFPKEGPSILRIQQVVRGDSAAYFCASSPQNLNGANEQFFGPGTRLTVL.

About this clone itself: The sequence runs out 3 residues before the end of the CDR3; the remainder is reconstructed from the germline J gene. The chain links TRBV18 to TRBJ2-2; perhaps TRBD2 as D (5 bases). This CDR3 contains 19 residues. V was clipped by 3 bases and J by 1 base, with 21 bases between them. Per germline, CDR1 KGHSH and CDR2 LQKENI. CDR3 bases read: TGTGCCAGCTCACCTCTTGGAGGAGTAACGACTAAGAACACCGGGGAG. It is translated as CASSPLGGVTTKNTGE. The entire CDR3 protein is CASSPLGGVTTKNTGELFF. Based on the CDR3 plus reference TRBV18 and TRBJ2-2, the full variable domain is NAGVMQNPRHLVRRRGQEARLRCSPMKGHSHVYWYRQLPEEGLKFMVYLQKENIIDESGMPKERFSAEFPKEGPSILRIQQVVRGDSAAYFCASSPLGGVTTKNTGELFFGEGSRLTVL.

A note on this clone: The CDR3 is cut off 3 residues early in the read; its end comes from the germline J gene. The V call is TRBV29-1, the J call TRBJ1-2, with 8 nucleotides matching TRBD1. The V segment lost 3 bases and the J segment 2 bases; nucleotides outside the gene matches: 2. The germline gives CDR1 SQVTM, CDR2 ANQGSEA. The CDR3 extends over 13 amino acids. CDR3 bases read: TGCAGCGTTGATAGACAGGGGAACTATGGC. Its translation: CSVDRQGNYG. The whole CDR3 protein is CSVDRQGNYGYTF.

Details on this clone: The CDR3 end lies 3 residues beyond the end of the read and is filled in from the germline J gene. The J gene is TRBJ2-3, the V gene TRBV4-1, with 9 bases matching TRBD2. The CDR3 runs 15 residues. The V and J ends lost 4 bases and 4 bases, in that order; junction bases with no gene match: 6. Germline assignment: CDR1 MGHRA and CDR2 YSYEKL. CDR3 residues: CASSPPGLAADTQYF. The DNA read from the CDR3 is TGCGCCAGCAGCCCCCCGGGACTAGCAGCAGATACG.

A word on this clone: The read is 3 residues too short to cover the CDR3 end, so that end is filled in from the germline J gene. This chain uses TRBV6-4 with TRBJ1-2, with D maybe TRBD1 (5 bases). Germline CDR1 reads MRHNA; CDR2 reads SNTAGT. This CDR3 comprises 12 residues. CDR3 bases read: TGTGCCAGCAGTGACAGGGGAAGAGGC. Its protein product is CASSDRGRG. The entire CDR3 protein is CASSDRGRGYTF.

The CDR3 sequence: CASSDYRAWDYGYTF. CDR3 DNA (partial): TGTGCCAGCAGTGATTATAGGGCATGGGACTATGGC. The chain joins TRBV2 to TRBJ1-2; D gene uncertain. The CDR3 end lies 3 residues beyond the end of the read and is filled in from the germline J gene. Germline CDR1 is SNHLY and CDR2 is FYNNEI. With 3 bases removed from V and 3 bases from J, the gap between germline ends came to 14 bases. CDR3 size: 15 residues.

In regard to this clone: The CDR3 end falls 3 residues outside the read, so it is completed with the germline J gene. This chain connects TRBV5-4 to TRBJ1-2; D gene unclear. Per the germline V gene, CDR1 is SGHNT and CDR2 is YYREEE (reference sequence). V lost 3 bases and J lost 0, with 9 bases in between. The CDR3 extends over 14 amino acids. The CDR3 sequence is CASSSGFSNYGYTF. The CDR3 DNA, read in part, is TGTGCCAGCAGCTCAGGATTTTCTAACTATGGC. The variable domain in full, with the rest retrieved from reference TRBV5-4 and TRBJ1-2, is ETGVTQSPTHLIKTRGQQVTLRCSSQSGHNTVSWYQQALGQGPQFIFQYYREEENGRGNFPPRFSGLQFPNYSSELNVNALELDDSALYLCASSSGFSNYGYTFGSGTRLTVV.

As to this clone: The read halts 3 residues ahead of the CDR3 end, with the missing end drawn from the germline J gene. The rearrangement uses TRBV5-1 and TRBJ2-5; TRBD1 might be the D (6 bases). The germline V gene encodes CDR1 SGHRS and CDR2 YFSETQ. The CDR3 is made up of 14 amino acids. Trimming stripped 2 bases from V and 2 bases from J, with 10 bases between. The CDR3 DNA, read in part, is TGCGCCAGCAGCTTACAGGGTTATCAAGAGACC. Translated: CASSLQGYQET. The whole CDR3 reads CASSLQGYQETQYF.

As for this clone: From the germline J gene comes the end of the CDR3, since the read stops 3 residues before it. This chain connects TRBV20-1 to TRBJ2-7, with 7 bases identical to TRBD1. V dropped 5 bases and J dropped 0; count of bases not matched to a gene: 4. From germline, CDR1 is DFQATT and CDR2 SNEGSKA (reference sequence). CDR3 length equals 13 residues. The CDR3 DNA, read in part, is TGCAGTGCTTCGGGACAGACCTCCTACGAG. This gives the protein CSASGQTSYE. The complete CDR3 reads CSASGQTSYEQYF.

With regard to this clone: Sequence at one end of the junction differs from germline and may be a read error. The DNA ends 3 residues before the CDR3 does, and the rest of the CDR3 is filled in from the germline J gene. The genes are TRBV7-2 and TRBJ2-3; the D gene is possibly TRBD2 (6 bases). The CDR3 totals 12 residues. The germline V gene encodes CDR1 SGHTA and CDR2 FQGNSA. Incomplete CDR3 DNA: TGTGCCAGCAGCCTAGCGTCCCTAGCG. Residues: CASSLASLA. The whole CDR3 protein is CASSLASLAQYF.

Details on this clone: The CDR3 end lies 3 residues beyond the end of the read and is filled in from the germline J gene. The rearrangement uses TRBV11-1 and TRBJ2-1; TRBD2 agrees at 8 bases. Germline V gene sequence: CDR1 SGHAT, CDR2 FQDESV (reference sequence). With 1 base clipped from V and 6 bases from J, the junction kept 5 bases outside the gene matches. The CDR3 extends over 15 amino acids. This CDR3 is CASSLGLAGSNEQFF. Partial CDR3 DNA: TGTGCCAGCAGCTTAGGATTAGCGGGAAGCAATGAG.

With respect to this clone: The read gets to within 3 residues of the CDR3 end, and the germline J gene fills in the rest. The V and J genes are TRBV19 and TRBJ1-2; a possible D gene is TRBD1 (5 bases). V gave up 3 bases and J gave up 4 bases, with 9 bases separating them. Germline CDR1 is LNHDA and CDR2 is SQIVND (reference sequence). This CDR3 is built from 13 residues. CDR3 DNA (partial): TGTGCCAGTAGTATTCACGGGGGCTATGGC. Translation: CASSIHGGYG. The whole CDR3 is CASSIHGGYGYTF. The full variable domain, in which reference TRBV19 and TRBJ1-2 provide the parts outside the CDR3, is DGGITQSPKYLFRKEGQNVTLSCEQNLNHDAMYWYRQDPGQGLRLIYYSQIVNDFQKGDIAEGYSVSREKKESFPLTVTSAQKNPTAFYLCASSIHGGYGYTFGSGTRLTVV.

A note on this clone: The CDR3 is cut off 3 residues early in the read; its end comes from the germline J gene. The gene calls are TRBV18 and TRBJ2-7; 8 bases agree with TRBD2. V lost 0 bases, J lost 2 bases, and 6 bases stayed unmatched. The CDR3 contains 16 residues. CDR1 and CDR2 from the germline V gene are KGHSH and LQKENI. The CDR3 DNA, read in part, is TGTGCCAGCTCACCACCGGGCAGCGGGAGCGCCTACGAG. Residues: CASSPPGSGSAYE. In full, the CDR3 reads CASSPPGSGSAYEQYF.

As concerns this clone: The read finishes 3 residues shy of the CDR3 end, and the germline J gene is used to complete it. This specimen includes other DNA sequences encoding the same CDR3. This chain links TRBV2 with TRBJ1-4; possible D gene TRBD1, 5 bases. This CDR3 spans 13 amino acids. V lost 7 bases, J lost 7 bases, and 13 bases lay in between. Germline lookup yields CDR1 SNHLY and CDR2 FYNNEI. Incomplete CDR3 DNA: TGTGCCAGCACCGCCCAGGGTACTGAAAAA. Protein sequence: CASTAQGTEK. The whole CDR3 protein is CASTAQGTEKLFF.

On this clone itself: The CDR3 end lies 3 residues beyond the end of the read and is filled in from the germline J gene. The chain couples TRBV5-1 to TRBJ2-7, with D possibly matching TRBD1 (6 bases). The CDR3 consists of 15 residues. Trimming took off 2 bases at V and 3 bases at J, with 15 bases between the two ends. Germline V lookup: CDR1 SGHRS, CDR2 YFSETQ. The CDR3 bases that were read are TGCGCCAGCAGCTTATTAGGGGGAACTAACTACGAG. Amino acids: CASSLLGGTNYE. The whole CDR3 protein reads CASSLLGGTNYEQYF.

A word on this clone: From the germline J gene comes the end of the CDR3, since the read stops 3 residues before it. V and J are TRBV7-3 and TRBJ2-2; 9 bases are a match to TRBD2. With 2 bases clipped from V and 0 bases from J, the junction kept 1 base outside the gene matches. CDR1 SGHTA and CDR2 FQGTGA come from the germline V gene. CDR3 length equals 16 residues. The CDR3 here is CASSLVAGANTGELFF. The covered CDR3 bases are TGTGCCAGCAGCTTAGTAGCGGGGGCGAACACCGGGGAG.